The rows below give T cell receptor beta chains drawn from one sample of a study of T cell changes during pregnancy in multiple sclerosis. Repertoires were generated with immunoSEQ multiplex PCR, while TCRdb's copy carries only in-frame clones and drops some. Of around 30,000 clones listed, under 95% are singletons. This sample comprised CD4+ T cells from peripheral blood mononuclear cells, obtained in the second trimester of pregnancy. The receptor set was obtained from a female donor with multiple sclerosis, enrolled in a pregnancy study. Each CDR3 is given with its conserved first and last residue. D genes are given only for firm matches.

J: TRBJ2-2; V: TRBV6-5; D: NA; CDR3: CASSQLGATGELFF
J: TRBJ2-7; V: TRBV30; D: NA; CDR3: CAWSPNSYEQYF
J: TRBJ2-1; V: TRBV29-1; D: NA; CDR3: CSVDGGARGGEQFF
J: TRBJ1-5; V: TRBV5-1; D: TRBD1; CDR3: CASSGGQGWPQHF
J: TRBJ1-1; V: TRBV19; D: TRBD1; CDR3: CASSELTGGLNTEAFF
J: TRBJ2-1; V: TRBV25-1; D: NA; CDR3: CASSEFRVGNNEQFF
J: TRBJ2-1; V: TRBV4-1; D: NA; CDR3: CASSQLQTMSSYNEQFF
J: TRBJ2-1; V: TRBV18; D: TRBD2; CDR3: CASSPPRGASYNEQFF
J: TRBJ2-2; V: TRBV5-1; D: TRBD2; CDR3: CASSAMPGLENTGELFF
J: TRBJ2-1; V: TRBV6-4; D: NA; CDR3: CASSEADTGIYEQFF
J: TRBJ2-3; V: TRBV9; D: TRBD1; CDR3: CASSVAGGAGTDTQYF
J: TRBJ2-7; V: TRBV23-1; D: TRBD1; CDR3: CAKVDRNSYEQYF
J: TRBJ2-4; V: TRBV7-8; D: TRBD1; CDR3: CASSPTGIAKNIQYF
J: TRBJ2-3; V: TRBV6-6; D: TRBD2; CDR3: CASSQYSGRGTDTQYF
J: TRBJ1-1; V: TRBV7-2; D: NA; CDR3: CASSLVIFGLNTEAFF
J: TRBJ1-4; V: TRBV7-9; D: TRBD1; CDR3: CASSLKQGGNEKLFF
J: TRBJ2-7; V: TRBV14; D: TRBD2; CDR3: CASSEVGLYSYEQYF
J: TRBJ1-3; V: TRBV19; D: NA; CDR3: CASSTQGAPGNTIYF
J: TRBJ2-7; V: TRBV5-1; D: TRBD2; CDR3: CASSREGLAYEQYF
J: TRBJ1-1; V: TRBV6-1; D: TRBD1; CDR3: CASNRGTEAFF
J: TRBJ2-7; V: TRBV5-1; D: TRBD2; CDR3: CASSSGGGVYEQYF
J: TRBJ2-7; V: TRBV15; D: TRBD2; CDR3: CATSRETSSGEQYF
J: TRBJ2-3; V: TRBV18; D: TRBD2; CDR3: CASSPPSSGRARTDTQYF
J: TRBJ2-7; V: TRBV5-1; D: TRBD1; CDR3: CASSFRGQGFEQYF
J: TRBJ1-1; V: TRBV18; D: NA; CDR3: CASSLGENTEAFF
J: TRBJ2-1; V: TRBV6-1; D: TRBD2; CDR3: CASSPSGGYNEQFF
J: TRBJ2-1; V: TRBV5-1; D: TRBD2; CDR3: CASSLGLAGTYNEQFF
J: TRBJ2-7; V: TRBV4-1; D: NA; CDR3: CASSQEGSRSYEQYF
J: TRBJ2-7; V: TRBV30; D: TRBD2; CDR3: CAWGLSGIPYEQYF
J: TRBJ2-1; V: TRBV18; D: NA; CDR3: CASSPGGSIGGEQFF
J: TRBJ1-4; V: TRBV30; D: NA; CDR3: CAWSVRGGNEKLFF
J: TRBJ2-7; V: TRBV30; D: TRBD2; CDR3: CAWQGRLAGVWDEQYF
J: TRBJ2-5; V: TRBV6-1; D: NA; CDR3: CASRRRGPRGTQYF
J: TRBJ1-2; V: TRBV4-2; D: NA; CDR3: CASSQDSRGPRGGYTF
J: TRBJ2-7; V: TRBV30; D: TRBD2; CDR3: CAWRAAGGPGFEQYF
J: TRBJ2-5; V: TRBV7-2; D: NA; CDR3: CASSPTGTREETQYF
J: TRBJ2-5; V: TRBV2; D: TRBD2; CDR3: CASSLLGTSVTETQYF
J: TRBJ1-4; V: TRBV19; D: NA; CDR3: CASSPTGSEKLFF
J: TRBJ2-4; V: TRBV6-6; D: TRBD1; CDR3: CASSYDRGAKNIQYF
J: TRBJ1-1; V: TRBV7-3; D: NA; CDR3: CASSLTQGAEAFF
J: TRBJ1-1; V: TRBV5-6; D: NA; CDR3: CASRKDINTEAFF
J: TRBJ2-7; V: TRBV29-1; D: NA; CDR3: CSAGQDHRDRYEQYF
J: TRBJ2-1; V: TRBV6-1; D: NA; CDR3: CASSENWVDRNEQFF
J: TRBJ1-2; V: TRBV19; D: TRBD1; CDR3: CASSRRDRGNGYTF
J: TRBJ1-3; V: TRBV7-2; D: TRBD1; CDR3: CASSSRTGRGNTIYF
J: TRBJ2-2; V: TRBV19; D: TRBD2; CDR3: CASSIELAVNTGELFF
J: TRBJ1-1; V: TRBV5-6; D: TRBD1; CDR3: CASSARQGANTEAFF
J: TRBJ2-2; V: TRBV2; D: TRBD1; CDR3: CASGSRDRGGGELFF
J: TRBJ1-1; V: TRBV5-1; D: TRBD1; CDR3: CASSRSTGLNTEAFF
J: TRBJ2-5; V: TRBV27; D: TRBD2; CDR3: CASTLSGRPRETQYF
J: TRBJ2-1; V: TRBV11-2; D: NA; CDR3: CASSLSGLMQFF
J: TRBJ1-2; V: TRBV5-1; D: NA; CDR3: CASSLGHYPYGYTF
J: TRBJ2-1; V: TRBV7-9; D: TRBD2; CDR3: CASSFVPGLAGVDQFF
J: TRBJ1-2; V: TRBV6-5; D: NA; CDR3: CASSPGHRAYGYTF
J: TRBJ2-3; V: TRBV7-3; D: NA; CDR3: CASSPKGAVTTDTQYF
J: TRBJ1-2; V: TRBV4-1; D: NA; CDR3: CASSQEVTGGGYTF
J: TRBJ2-1; V: TRBV4-1; D: TRBD2; CDR3: CASSQGSGIPSYNEQFF
J: TRBJ2-3; V: TRBV7-9; D: NA; CDR3: CASSFPRPGVDNRDTQYF